This T cell receptor beta chain was identified during a study of cytomegalovirus exposure and HLA in healthy donors. Study as a whole: Earlier work reported about 110 million unique TCR beta sequences from 170 million or so T cells. Overall study findings and caveats: When analyzed later, a missense DCLRE1C variant was found to be linked to TCR beta V- and J-gene trimming.

PCR primers comprised 60 Vbeta and 13 Jbeta primers. Sequenced by immunoSEQ multiplex PCR; TCRdb stores in-frame clones only, minus some. The sample lists more than 150,000 clones, more than 60% seen once, with 1.4% to 1.5% in the top ten. From germline, CDR1 is SGHRS and CDR2 YFSETQ. The V end lost 4 bases, the J end lost 12 bases, and 19 bases lay between the germline ends. The CDR3 contains 14 residues. As for this clone: Its target is not known.

The receptor comes from a man aged 18 to 29 in good health and CMV-seronegative. The chain combines TRBV5-1 with TRBJ1-4, with D possibly matching TRBD1 (6 bases). Input material: PBMCs. CDR3 protein: CASSVRPPPGELFF. As DNA, the CDR3 is TGCGCCAGCAGCGTGAGACCTCCGCCAGGGGAACTGTTTTTT.